This TCR beta chain was documented in a study of spatial heterogeneity in lung cancer. From the 5' RACE reads, TCRdb called clonotypes with MiXCR, one entry per CDR3 protein. This repertoire shows about 92,000 distinct CDR3 sequences, more than 10% found once; its top ten account for under 50%. Described time point: sample taken at primary tumor resection. Tumor, nontumor lung or frozen PBMC supplied whole RNA that was sequenced unsorted. The CDR3 totals 16 residues. In germline, CDR1 is LGHDT, CDR2 YNNKEL (reference sequence). The J segment lost 4 bases and the V segment lost 3 bases, leaving 5 bases of the junction unmatched. This clonotype was found a few times.

The clonotype comes from a male donor with early-stage non-small cell lung cancer. The rearrangement uses TRBV3-1 and TRBJ1-5, with 11 bases fitting TRBD1. Sequencing was performed on PBMCs, taken at surgery. The CDR3 protein is CASSHTGTGGNQPQHF. In DNA, the CDR3 is TGTGCCAGCAGCCATACCGGGACAGGGGGTAATCAGCCCCAGCATTTT.